One sample yielded the 29 T cell receptor beta chains listed below, sequenced in a study of blood T cell repertoires in COVID-19. Profiling relied on immunoSEQ multiplex PCR, and the TCRdb table lists in-frame clones only, not all of them. The top ten hold approximately 29% of the sample, which has around 100,000 clones, approximately 90% seen once. The sequenced sample consisted of peripheral blood. These receptors all stem from a woman at least 80 years old with acute or convalescent COVID-19.

This clone was seen just once. The sample contains more than one DNA sequence encoding this CDR3. The rearrangement uses TRBV28 and TRBJ1-2; 7 bases are a match to TRBD1. Germline V gives CDR1 MDHEN, CDR2 SYDVKM. V trimming: 2 bases; J trimming: 5 bases; junction bases outside the gene matches: 2. The CDR3 is 13 residues long. The CDR3 here is CASSLNRGYGYTF. CDR3 nucleotide sequence: TGTGCCAGCAGTTTAAACAGGGGATATGGCTACACCTTC.

V and J are TRBV30 and TRBJ2-3, with 7 bases aligning to TRBD2. This CDR3 spans 18 amino acids. The J segment lost 1 base and the V segment lost 3 bases, leaving 16 bases of the junction unmatched. In germline, CDR1 is GTSNPN, CDR2 SVGIG (reference sequence). This CDR3 is CAWRRPPGLPTGTDTQYF. CDR3 in DNA: TGTGCCTGGAGAAGACCTCCGGGACTACCCACCGGCACAGATACGCAGTATTTT.

The chain is built from TRBV11-2 and TRBJ2-7; 7 bases map to TRBD1. Germline V gene sequence: CDR1 SGHAT, CDR2 FQNNGV. Trimming at V came to 8 bases and at J to 5 bases, leaving 9 bases not matched to a gene. This CDR3 comprises 13 residues. The chain's CDR3 is CASRRTGVHEQYF. CDR3 coding DNA: TGTGCCAGCCGGAGGACAGGAGTCCACGAGCAGTACTTC.

J is TRBJ1-2 and V is TRBV30; 8 bases are a match to TRBD1. The CDR3 has 13 amino acids. The V gene's germline CDR1 is GTSNPN and CDR2 SVGIG (reference sequence). Trimming took 1 base from V and 7 from J; bases not matched to a gene: 5. The CDR3 is CAWSGRGRGGYTF. The DNA for the CDR3 is TGTGCCTGGAGTGGCAGGGGGCGAGGTGGCTACACCTTC.

The chain recombines TRBV2 with TRBJ2-5; the D gene is possibly TRBD2 (5 bases). Trimming took off 6 bases at V and 5 bases at J, with 13 bases between the two ends. Germline CDR1 is SNHLY and CDR2 is FYNNEI. This CDR3 contains 13 residues. The CDR3 protein is CASSLLGVETQYF. Here the CDR3 DNA reads TGTGCCAGCAGCCTACTCGGGGTCGAGACCCAGTACTTC.

This clone was seen once. V and J are TRBV2 and TRBJ2-5; 8 positions agree with TRBD2. The CDR3 loop spans 13 amino acids. V lost 6 bases and J lost 3; bases outside the gene matches: 3. Per the germline V gene, CDR1 is SNHLY and CDR2 is FYNNEI. CDR3 DNA sequence: TGTGCCAGCAGGAAAGCGGGGGAAGAGACCCAGTACTTC. It is translated as CASRKAGEETQYF.

The rearrangement uses TRBV6-5 and TRBJ1-3; TRBD1 matches at 9 bases. V dropped 6 bases and J dropped 5; count of bases not matched to a gene: 8. CDR3 length: 15 residues. Germline loops: CDR1 MNHEY, CDR2 SVGAGI. The CDR3 nucleotides read TGTGCCAGCAGGACACGGGGGACAGGGAGAAACACCATATATTTT. Amino acids: CASRTRGTGRNTIYF.

V is TRBV7-6 and J is TRBJ2-1; 10 nucleotides agree with TRBD1. The germline CDR1 and CDR2 sequences are SGHVS and FNYEAQ. The CDR3 has 17 residues. Trimming at V came to 4 bases and at J to 2 bases, leaving 8 bases not matched to a gene. CDR3 residues: CASSSGADRGTYNEQFF. For the CDR3, the DNA is TGTGCCAGCAGCTCCGGGGCGGACAGGGGGACCTACAATGAGCAGTTCTTC.

This chain connects TRBV9 to TRBJ1-2; possibly TRBD1 for D (5 bases). The ends were cut back, 4 bases at V and 6 bases at J, with 13 bases in the middle. The CDR3 is 13 residues long. Germline assignment: CDR1 SGDLS and CDR2 YYNGEE. CDR3 in amino acids: CASSPRVGDGYTF. CDR3 bases: TGTGCCAGCAGCCCCCGAGTAGGGGATGGCTACACCTTC. Full variable domain (rest looked up from reference TRBV9 and TRBJ1-2): DSGVTQTPKHLITATGQRVTLRCSPRSGDLSVYWYQQSLDQGLQFLIQYYNGEERAKGNILERFSAQQFPDLHSELNLSSLELGDSALYFCASSPRVGDGYTFGSGTRLTVV.

The chain employs TRBV9 and TRBJ1-1; 8 bases are a match to TRBD1. CDR3 size: 14 residues. Germline lookup yields CDR1 SGDLS and CDR2 YYNGEE. The V and J ends lost 6 bases and 8 bases, in that order; junction bases with no gene match: 12. The CDR3 nucleotides read TGTGCCAGCACCGAACAGGGAGCAGGGGGCGAAGCTTTCTTT. This translates into CASTEQGAGGEAFF.

The gene calls are TRBV30 and TRBJ1-1; no definite D call. The CDR3 extends over 13 amino acids. Germline CDR1 is GTSNPN and CDR2 is SVGIG (reference sequence). Trimming left V 2 bases short and J 0 bases short, with 7 bases between. The CDR3 sequence is CAWSSGVNTEAFF. Here the CDR3 DNA reads TGTGCCTGGAGTAGCGGGGTGAACACTGAAGCTTTCTTT.

The CDR3 region has the DNA TGTGCCACCAGCAGAGCGGGGTTGGAGACCCAGTACTTC. Translated, it gives CATSRAGLETQYF. The gene calls are TRBV15 and TRBJ2-5; D possibly corresponds to TRBD2 (5 bases). The V gene's germline CDR1 is LNHNV and CDR2 YYDKDF (reference sequence). The CDR3 covers 13 residues. Trimming took off 1 base at V and 5 bases at J, with 8 bases between the two ends.

This rearrangement joins TRBV6-6 to TRBJ1-2, with D unclear. The CDR3 consists of 15 residues. The V and J ends lost 0 bases and 4 bases respectively, with 12 bases between them. Germline V CDR1 and CDR2: MNHNY, SVGAGI (reference sequence). The CDR3 bases are TGTGCCAGCAGTTACTCTGAGAAAAGGAGCTATGGCTACACCTTC. It is translated as CASSYSEKRSYGYTF.

The chain recombines TRBV7-9 with TRBJ2-3; the D gene is possibly TRBD1 (6 bases). CDR3 length equals 16 residues. V lost 5 bases and J 4 bases, leaving 19 bases between the germline ends. Looked up from germline, CDR1 is SEHNR and CDR2 is FQNEAQ (reference sequence). The DNA for the CDR3 is TGTGCCAGCAGCCTTAGGGTACAGGGAAGTCCAGATACGCAGTATTTT. Translated: CASSLRVQGSPDTQYF.

The chain couples TRBV5-1 to TRBJ1-1, with 8 positions matching TRBD1. The CDR3 has 16 residues. The germline CDR1 and CDR2 sequences are SGHRS and YFSETQ. V trimming: 3 bases; J trimming: 2 bases; junction bases outside the gene matches: 9. The CDR3 DNA sequence: TGCGCCAGCAGCTATGGACAGGGACTCGGAAACACTGAAGCTTTCTTT. Encoded protein: CASSYGQGLGNTEAFF.

CDR3 sequence: CASSQDAGLAGGPYEQYF. The CDR3 bases are TGCGCCAGCAGCCAAGACGCGGGACTAGCGGGGGGCCCCTACGAGCAGTACTTC. This chain links TRBV4-3 with TRBJ2-7, with TRBD2 matching over 15 bases. The CDR3 spans 18 residues. Looked up from germline, CDR1 is LGHNA and CDR2 is YSLEER. With V trimmed by 0 bases and J by 2 bases, 5 bases remained unmatched.

The chain employs TRBV27 and TRBJ2-3; 7 bases are shared with TRBD1. Unmatched junction bases numbered 8, after V lost 4 bases and J lost 4 bases. The CDR3 is 15 amino acids. From germline, CDR1 is MNHEY and CDR2 SMNVEV (reference sequence). CDR3 in amino acids: CASSSGQVMADTQYF. The CDR3 DNA reads TGTGCCAGCAGTTCCGGACAGGTTATGGCAGATACGCAGTATTTT.

The rearrangement links TRBV7-8 to TRBJ2-2; TRBD2 is a possible D gene (5 bases). Trimming took off 5 bases at V and 6 bases at J, with 16 bases between the two ends. CDR3 length: 15 amino acids. Germline V lookup: CDR1 SGHVS, CDR2 FQNEAQ. The CDR3 DNA follows: TGTGCCAGCAGCCCCCGGGATCAGGTGTCCGGGGAGCTGTTTTTT. Translating gives CASSPRDQVSGELFF.

This chain uses TRBV9 with TRBJ1-5; TRBD1 is a possible D gene (6 bases). V was clipped by 0 bases and J by 3 bases, with 7 bases between them. Germline V gene sequence: CDR1 SGDLS, CDR2 YYNGEE. The CDR3 consists of 14 residues. In DNA form, the CDR3 reads TGTGCCAGCAGCGTAGCAGGGGTCAATCAGCCCCAGCATTTT. It translates to CASSVAGVNQPQHF.

The sample holds a few counts of this clone. The rearrangement links TRBV11-2 to TRBJ1-6; 7 bases match TRBD1. Unmatched junction bases numbered 7, after V lost 4 bases and J lost 10 bases. The CDR3 spans 14 residues. The germline gives CDR1 SGHAT, CDR2 FQNNGV. CDR3: CASSSQGLRSPLHF. The CDR3 DNA follows: TGTGCCAGCAGCTCACAGGGGTTAAGATCACCCCTCCACTTT.

The rearrangement links TRBV10-3 to TRBJ2-2; 8 positions match TRBD1. This CDR3 is 15 amino acids long. Germline CDR1 and CDR2: ENHRY and SYGVKD. After removal of 8 bases from V and 3 bases from J, the junction contained 8 bases not matched to a gene. The CDR3 bases are TGTGCCATCCTTGCTGGACAGGGATACACCGGGGAGCTGTTTTTT. This codes for CAILAGQGYTGELFF.

This clone was observed a single time. V gene TRBV10-3 combines with J gene TRBJ1-1; maybe TRBD1 (5 bases). The CDR3 sequence is 14 residues long. V was trimmed by 7 bases and J by 1 base, leaving 13 bases between them. Germline lookup yields CDR1 ENHRY and CDR2 SYGVKD. CDR3 amino acids: CAINSPGSNTEAFF. The CDR3 DNA sequence: TGTGCCATCAACTCGCCAGGGTCGAACACTGAAGCTTTCTTT.

The V and J genes are TRBV9 and TRBJ2-5; 10 bases fit TRBD1. V lost 2 bases and J lost 4; bases outside the gene matches: 11. The CDR3 loop spans 17 amino acids. Germline V gene sequence: CDR1 SGDLS, CDR2 YYNGEE. For the CDR3, the DNA is TGTGCCAGCAGCGTCTCATCGGGGACAGGGGTCCCAGAGACCCAGTACTTC. As protein: CASSVSSGTGVPETQYF.

This chain connects TRBV3-1 (or the pseudogene TRBV3-2) to TRBJ2-2, with TRBD2 matching 9 bases. The germline V gene encodes CDR1 LGHDT and CDR2 YNNKEL (reference sequence). The length of the CDR3 is 16 residues. Losses at the gene ends were 3 bases for V and 2 bases for J; bases not matched to a gene: 4. The DNA of the CDR3 is TGTGCCAGCAGCCATGGCGGGGGGGCCAACACCGGGGAGCTGTTTTTT. Its protein product is CASSHGGGANTGELFF.

The chain has TRBV19 and TRBJ1-6; weak D call: TRBD1 (5 bases). The CDR3 sequence is 15 residues long. Germline CDR1 reads LNHDA; CDR2 reads SQIVND (reference sequence). V lost 7 bases and J lost 7, with 17 bases in between. The CDR3 DNA is TGTGCCAGTACCGGACATTCTACCACAAATTCACCCCTCCACTTT. Translated: CASTGHSTTNSPLHF.

This clone was seen just once. This CDR3 reads CASSRVVRLNEKLFF. The CDR3 DNA sequence: TGTGCCAGTAGTCGAGTTGTGAGGCTAAATGAAAAACTGTTTTTT. The genes are TRBV19 and TRBJ1-4, with no clear D. The germline gives CDR1 LNHDA, CDR2 SQIVND (reference sequence). The CDR3 runs to 15 residues. V gave up 5 bases and J gave up 5 bases, with 15 bases separating them.

The chain combines TRBV7-9 with TRBJ2-2, with 14 bases that match TRBD2. Trimming cost V 5 bases and J 4 bases; bases outside gene matches: 3. Germline V lookup: CDR1 SEHNR, CDR2 FQNEAQ (reference sequence). The CDR3 has 16 amino acids. The CDR3 DNA reads as TGTGCCAGCAGCACGGGACTAGCGGGGGCCACCGGGGAGCTGTTTTTT. Its protein is CASSTGLAGATGELFF.

The J gene is TRBJ1-2, the V gene TRBV28, with 8 bases that match TRBD1. Looked up from germline, CDR1 is MDHEN and CDR2 is SYDVKM. The length of the CDR3 is 14 residues. The ends lost 6 bases at V and 8 bases at J; junction bases unmatched: 11. DNA of the CDR3: TGTGCCAGCAGGATCGGGACAGGTTCGTGGGGCTACACCTTC. This translates into CASRIGTGSWGYTF.

V and J are TRBV10-3 and TRBJ2-1; maybe TRBD2 (6 bases). Trimming took 8 bases from V and 0 from J, leaving 17 bases between them. Germline V gene lookup returns CDR1 ENHRY and CDR2 SYGVKD. The CDR3 has 16 amino acids. The CDR3, as DNA: TGTGCCATCCGCCACGGCGGGACGGCCTCCTACAATGAGCAGTTCTTC. Its protein is CAIRHGGTASYNEQFF.